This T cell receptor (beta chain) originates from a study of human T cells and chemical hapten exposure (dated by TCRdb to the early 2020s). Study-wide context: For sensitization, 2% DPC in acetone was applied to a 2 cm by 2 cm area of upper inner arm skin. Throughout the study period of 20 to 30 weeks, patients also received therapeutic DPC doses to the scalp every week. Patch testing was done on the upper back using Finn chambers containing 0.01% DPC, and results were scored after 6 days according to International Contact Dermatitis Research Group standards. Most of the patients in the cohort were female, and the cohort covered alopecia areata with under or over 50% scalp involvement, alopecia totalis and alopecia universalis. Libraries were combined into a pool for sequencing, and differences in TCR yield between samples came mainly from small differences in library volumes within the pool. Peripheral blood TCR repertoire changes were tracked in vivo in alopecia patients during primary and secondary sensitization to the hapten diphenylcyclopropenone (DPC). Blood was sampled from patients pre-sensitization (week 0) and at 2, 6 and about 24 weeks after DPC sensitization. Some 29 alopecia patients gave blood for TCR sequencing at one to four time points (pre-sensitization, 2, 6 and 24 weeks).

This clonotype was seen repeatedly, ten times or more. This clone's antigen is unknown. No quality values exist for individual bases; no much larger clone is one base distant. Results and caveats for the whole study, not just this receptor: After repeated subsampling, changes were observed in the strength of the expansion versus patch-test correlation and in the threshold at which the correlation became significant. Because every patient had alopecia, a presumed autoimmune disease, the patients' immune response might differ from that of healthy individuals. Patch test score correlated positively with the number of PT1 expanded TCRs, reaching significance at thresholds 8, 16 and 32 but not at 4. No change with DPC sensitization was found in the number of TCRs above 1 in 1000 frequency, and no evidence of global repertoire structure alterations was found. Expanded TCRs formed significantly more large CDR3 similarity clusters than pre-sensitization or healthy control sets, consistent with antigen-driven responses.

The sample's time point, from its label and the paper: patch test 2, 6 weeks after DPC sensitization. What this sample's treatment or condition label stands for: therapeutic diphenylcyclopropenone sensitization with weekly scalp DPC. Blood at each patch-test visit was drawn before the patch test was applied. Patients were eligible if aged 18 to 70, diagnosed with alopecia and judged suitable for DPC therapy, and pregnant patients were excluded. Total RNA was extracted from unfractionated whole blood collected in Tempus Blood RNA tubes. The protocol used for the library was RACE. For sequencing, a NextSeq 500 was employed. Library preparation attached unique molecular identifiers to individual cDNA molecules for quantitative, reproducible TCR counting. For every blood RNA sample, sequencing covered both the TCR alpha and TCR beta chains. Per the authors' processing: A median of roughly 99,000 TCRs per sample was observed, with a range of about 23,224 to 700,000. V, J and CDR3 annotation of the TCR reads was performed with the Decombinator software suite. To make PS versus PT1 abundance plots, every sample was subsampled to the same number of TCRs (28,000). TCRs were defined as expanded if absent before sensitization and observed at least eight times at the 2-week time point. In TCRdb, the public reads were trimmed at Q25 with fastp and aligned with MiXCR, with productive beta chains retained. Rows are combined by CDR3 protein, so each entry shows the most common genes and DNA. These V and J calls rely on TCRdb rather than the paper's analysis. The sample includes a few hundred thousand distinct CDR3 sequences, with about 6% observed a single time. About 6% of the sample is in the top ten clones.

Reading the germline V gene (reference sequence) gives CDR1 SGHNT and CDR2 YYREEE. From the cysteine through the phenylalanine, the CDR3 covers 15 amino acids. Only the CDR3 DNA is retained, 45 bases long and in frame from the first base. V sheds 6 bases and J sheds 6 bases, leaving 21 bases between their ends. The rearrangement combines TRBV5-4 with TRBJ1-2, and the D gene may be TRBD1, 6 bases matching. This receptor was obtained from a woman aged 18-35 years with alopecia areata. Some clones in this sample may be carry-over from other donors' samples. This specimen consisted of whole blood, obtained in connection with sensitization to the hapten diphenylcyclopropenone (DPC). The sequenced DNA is TGTGCCAGCACGTATAACAGGGAGGCGTATGATGGCTACACCTTC. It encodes CASTYNREAYDGYTF.